This T cell receptor beta chain came from a study of OX40 agonist ivuxolimab in advanced cancers. Clones were read by immunoSEQ multiplex PCR, and TCRdb kept only the in-frame ones, dropping some. This sample has some 51,000 clones; more than 75% occur once, and the top ten carry roughly 12%. In this sample, this clone turned up a few times. The TCR sequence derives from an adult with an advanced solid tumor such as melanoma, head and neck, liver or kidney cancer. The sample was CD4+ or CD8+ T cells sorted from blood, taken in a trial of the OX40 agonist ivuxolimab.

The CDR3 bases are TGTGCCAGCAGCTTAGATCAGGGTAGAGAGGGGAGCTCCTACAATGAGCAGTTCTTC. It is translated as CASSLDQGREGSSYNEQFF. The V and J genes are TRBV11-2 and TRBJ2-1; D may be TRBD1 or TRBD2 (5 bases each). V lost 0 bases to trimming and J lost 0 bases, with 18 bases between them. Germline V CDR1 and CDR2: SGHAT, FQNNGV. CDR3 length: 19 amino acids. Full variable domain (remainder filled in from reference TRBV11-2 and TRBJ2-1): EAGVAQSPRYKIIEKRQSVAFWCNPISGHATLYWYQQILGQGPKLLIQFQNNGVVDDSQLPKDRFSAERLKGVDSTLKIQPAKLEDSAVYLCASSLDQGREGSSYNEQFFGPGTRLTVL.